The present T cell receptor beta chain was sequenced within a study of T-cell memory formation after mild COVID-19. Whole-study context: Most TCR clusters belonged to a single donor.

Study-wide results and caveats: Contracting clones from day 15 to 85 showed balanced CD4/CD8; later expanders favored CD4+.

Each CDR3 protein gets one entry after TCRdb re-called the 5' RACE reads with MiXCR. The sample holds about 350,000 distinct CDR3 sequences, roughly 15% seen once. Turning to this clonotype: Its specificity is not known.

V lost 3 bases and J lost 7; bases outside the gene matches: 9. This CDR3 is built from 15 residues. Looked up from germline, CDR1 is SEHNR and CDR2 is FQNEAQ (reference sequence). The chain links TRBV7-9 to TRBJ1-1, with 9 bases that match TRBD1. The origin of this receptor is a man younger than 35 who had mild COVID-19 (a few samples of this study predate the infection). Cell type and time point are not known. Specimen: PBMCs or a T cell subset sorted from them (not recorded which). CDR3 DNA sequence: TGTGCCAGCAGCTTGGCACAGGGGGCTTTCGGTGAAGCTTTCTTT. Its translation: CASSLAQGAFGEAFF.